This TCR beta chain appears in the sequencing data of a study of cytomegalovirus exposure and HLA in healthy donors. The CDR3 consists of 14 residues. CDR1 SEHNR and CDR2 FQNEAQ come from the germline V gene (reference sequence). PCR was performed using 60 Vbeta and 13 Jbeta primers. The protocol was immunoSEQ multiplex PCR, while the TCRdb copy is restricted to in-frame clones and leaves out a portion. The top ten hold about 0.84% of the sample, which has roughly 110,000 clones, about two thirds seen once. Overall study results and limits: When analyzed later, the rates of TCR association showed variation by HLA locus, with DRB1 the most and HLA-C the fewest. The investigators catalogued 164 TCR beta chains as cytomegalovirus-associated. The dataset shows that most TCR sequences were rare, while some public TCRs occurred in many donors.

The count of this clone is one. Its antigen remains unidentified. The sequenced sample consisted of PBMCs. The gene calls are TRBV7-9 and TRBJ2-5; possibly TRBD2 for D (5 bases). The DNA end is more similar to TRBJ2-7, so the J call may be wrong. The TCR originated in a boy aged 5-17 years in good health and CMV-seronegative. CDR3 coding DNA: TGTGCCAGCAGACCCGACCGCGGACTCTACGAGCAGTACTTC. It specifies CASRPDRGLYEQYF.